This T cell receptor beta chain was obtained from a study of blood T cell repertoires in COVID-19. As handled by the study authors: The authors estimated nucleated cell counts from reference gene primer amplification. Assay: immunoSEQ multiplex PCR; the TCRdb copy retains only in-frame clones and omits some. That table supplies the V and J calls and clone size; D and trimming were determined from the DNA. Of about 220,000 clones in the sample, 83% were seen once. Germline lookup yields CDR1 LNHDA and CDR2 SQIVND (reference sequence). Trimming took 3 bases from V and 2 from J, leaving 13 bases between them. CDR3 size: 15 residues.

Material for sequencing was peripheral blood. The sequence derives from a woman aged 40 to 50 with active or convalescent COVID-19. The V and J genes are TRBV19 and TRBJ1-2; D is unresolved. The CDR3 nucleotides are TGTGCCAGTAGTATCCCGGGGAGGTCGAACTATGGCTACACCTTC. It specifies CASSIPGRSNYGYTF.